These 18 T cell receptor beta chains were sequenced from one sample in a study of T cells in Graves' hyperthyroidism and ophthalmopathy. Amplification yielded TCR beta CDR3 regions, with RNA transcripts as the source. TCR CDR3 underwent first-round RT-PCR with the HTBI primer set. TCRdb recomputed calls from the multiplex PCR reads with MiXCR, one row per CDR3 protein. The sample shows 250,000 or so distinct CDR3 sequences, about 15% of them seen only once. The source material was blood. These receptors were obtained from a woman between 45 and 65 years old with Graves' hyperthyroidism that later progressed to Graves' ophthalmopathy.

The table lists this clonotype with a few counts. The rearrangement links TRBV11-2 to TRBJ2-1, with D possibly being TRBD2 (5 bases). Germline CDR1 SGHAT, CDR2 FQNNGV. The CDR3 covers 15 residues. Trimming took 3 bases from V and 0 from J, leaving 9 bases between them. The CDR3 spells CASSFKRSSYNEQFF. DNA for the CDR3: TGTGCCAGCAGCTTCAAGCGGTCCTCCTACAATGAGCAGTTCTTC.

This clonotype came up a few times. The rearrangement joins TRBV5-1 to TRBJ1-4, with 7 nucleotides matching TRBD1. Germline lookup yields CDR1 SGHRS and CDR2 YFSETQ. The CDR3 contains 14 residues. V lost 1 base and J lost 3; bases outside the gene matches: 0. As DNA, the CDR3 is TGCGCCAGCAGCTTGCAGGGGGCTAATGAAAAACTGTTTTTT. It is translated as CASSLQGANEKLFF.

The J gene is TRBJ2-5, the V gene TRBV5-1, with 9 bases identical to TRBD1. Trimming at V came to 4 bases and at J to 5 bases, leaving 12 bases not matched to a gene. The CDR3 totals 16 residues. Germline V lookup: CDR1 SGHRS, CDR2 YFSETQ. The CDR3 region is CASSPIPGQGGETQYF. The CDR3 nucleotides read TGCGCCAGCAGCCCGATTCCGGGACAGGGCGGGGAGACCCAGTACTTC.

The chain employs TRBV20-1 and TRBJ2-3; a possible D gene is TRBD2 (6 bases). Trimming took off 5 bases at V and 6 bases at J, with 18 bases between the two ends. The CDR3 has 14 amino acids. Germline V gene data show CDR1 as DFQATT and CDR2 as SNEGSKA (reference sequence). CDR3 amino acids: CSAPEGRYTDTQYF. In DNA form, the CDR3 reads TGCAGTGCTCCGGAGGGACGTTACACGGATACGCAGTATTTT.

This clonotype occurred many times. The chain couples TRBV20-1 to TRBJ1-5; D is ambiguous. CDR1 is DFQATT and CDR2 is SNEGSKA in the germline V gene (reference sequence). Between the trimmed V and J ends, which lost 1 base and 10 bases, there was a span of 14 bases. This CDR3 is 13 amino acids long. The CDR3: CSARADRLIPQHF. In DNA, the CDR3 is TGCAGTGCTAGAGCGGACCGCCTGATTCCCCAGCATTTT.

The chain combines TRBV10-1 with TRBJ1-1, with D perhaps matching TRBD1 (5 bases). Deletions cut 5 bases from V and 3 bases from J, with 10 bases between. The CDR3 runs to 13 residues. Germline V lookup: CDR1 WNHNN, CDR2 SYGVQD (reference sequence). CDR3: CASSKGLDTEAFF. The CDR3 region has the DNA TGCGCCAGCAGTAAGGGGCTCGACACTGAAGCTTTCTTT.

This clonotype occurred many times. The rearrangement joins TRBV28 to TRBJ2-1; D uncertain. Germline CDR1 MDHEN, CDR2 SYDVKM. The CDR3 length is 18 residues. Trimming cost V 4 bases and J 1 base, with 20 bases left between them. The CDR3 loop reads CASSSWTFRSVSYNEQFF. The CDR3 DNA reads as TGTGCCAGCAGTTCTTGGACGTTCCGCAGCGTTTCCTACAATGAGCAGTTCTTC.

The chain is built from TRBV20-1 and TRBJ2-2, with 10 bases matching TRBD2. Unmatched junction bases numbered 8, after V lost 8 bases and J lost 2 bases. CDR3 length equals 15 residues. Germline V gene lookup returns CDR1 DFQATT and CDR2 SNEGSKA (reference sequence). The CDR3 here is CSTRSSGSNTGELFF. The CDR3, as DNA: TGCAGTACCCGATCTAGCGGGAGTAACACCGGGGAGCTGTTTTTT.

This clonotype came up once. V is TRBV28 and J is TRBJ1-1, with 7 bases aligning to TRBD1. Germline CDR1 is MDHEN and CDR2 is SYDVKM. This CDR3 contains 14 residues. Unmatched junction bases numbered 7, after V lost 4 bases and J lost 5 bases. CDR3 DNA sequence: TGTGCCAGCAGTTCGTTGTACAGGGGAACTGAAGCTTTCTTT. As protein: CASSSLYRGTEAFF.

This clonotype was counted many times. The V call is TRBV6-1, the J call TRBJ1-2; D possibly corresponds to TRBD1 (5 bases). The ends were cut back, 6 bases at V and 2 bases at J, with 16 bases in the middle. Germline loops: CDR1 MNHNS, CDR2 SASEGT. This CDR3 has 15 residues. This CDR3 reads CASSSFGGGNYGYTF. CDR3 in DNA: TGTGCCAGCAGCTCATTCGGCGGGGGAAACTATGGCTACACCTTC.

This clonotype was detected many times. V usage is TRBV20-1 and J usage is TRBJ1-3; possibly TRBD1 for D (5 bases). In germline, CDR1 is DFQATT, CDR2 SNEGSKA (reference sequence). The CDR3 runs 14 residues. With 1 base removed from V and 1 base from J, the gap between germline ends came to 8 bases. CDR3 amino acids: CSARGGGSGNTIYF. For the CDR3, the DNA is TGCAGTGCTAGAGGTGGGGGATCTGGAAACACCATATATTTT.

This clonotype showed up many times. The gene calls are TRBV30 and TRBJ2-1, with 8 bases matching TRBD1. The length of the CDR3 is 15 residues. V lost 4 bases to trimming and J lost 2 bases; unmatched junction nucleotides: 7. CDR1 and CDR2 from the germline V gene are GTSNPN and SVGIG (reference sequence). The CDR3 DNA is TGTGCCTGGACTTACAGGGGGACGCCCTACAATGAGCAGTTCTTC. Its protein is CAWTYRGTPYNEQFF.

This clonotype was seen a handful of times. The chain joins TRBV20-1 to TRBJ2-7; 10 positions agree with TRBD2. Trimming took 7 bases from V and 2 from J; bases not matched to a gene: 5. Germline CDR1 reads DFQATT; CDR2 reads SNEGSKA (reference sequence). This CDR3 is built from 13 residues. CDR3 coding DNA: TGCAGTGTCAAAGCGGGAGGGCCCTACGAGCAGTACTTC. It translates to CSVKAGGPYEQYF.

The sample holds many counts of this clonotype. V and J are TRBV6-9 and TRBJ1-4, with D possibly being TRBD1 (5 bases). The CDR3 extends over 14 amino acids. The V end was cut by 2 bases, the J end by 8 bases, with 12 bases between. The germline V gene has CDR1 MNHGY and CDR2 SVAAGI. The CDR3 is CASSYLQGKEKLFF. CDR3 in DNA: TGTGCCAGCAGTTATCTGCAGGGAAAAGAAAAACTGTTTTTT.

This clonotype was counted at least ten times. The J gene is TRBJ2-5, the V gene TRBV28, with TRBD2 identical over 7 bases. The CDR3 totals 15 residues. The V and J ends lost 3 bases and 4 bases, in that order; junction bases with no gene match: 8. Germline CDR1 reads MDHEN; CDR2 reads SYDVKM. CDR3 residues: CASSFGGSGLETQYF. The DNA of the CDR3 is TGTGCCAGCAGTTTCGGTGGTAGCGGGCTAGAGACCCAGTACTTC.

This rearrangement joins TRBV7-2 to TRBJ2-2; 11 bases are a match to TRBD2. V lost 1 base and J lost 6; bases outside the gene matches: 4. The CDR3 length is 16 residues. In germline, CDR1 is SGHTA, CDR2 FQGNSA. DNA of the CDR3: TGTGCCAGCAGCTTAGACACTAGCGGGAGTCCCGGGGAGCTGTTTTTT. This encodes CASSLDTSGSPGELFF.

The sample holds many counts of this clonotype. The CDR3 region has the DNA TGTGCCAGCAGTTTAACTAGCGGGTTATCCTACGAGCAGTACTTC. Amino acids: CASSLTSGLSYEQYF. The chain is built from TRBV28 and TRBJ2-7; 9 nucleotides align to TRBD2. With V trimmed by 2 bases and J by 1 base, 3 bases remained unmatched. This CDR3 comprises 15 residues. Per germline, CDR1 MDHEN and CDR2 SYDVKM.

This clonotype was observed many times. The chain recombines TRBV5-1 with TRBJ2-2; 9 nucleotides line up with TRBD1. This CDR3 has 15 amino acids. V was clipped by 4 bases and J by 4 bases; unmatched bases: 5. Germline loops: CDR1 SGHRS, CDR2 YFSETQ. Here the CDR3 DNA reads TGCGCCAGCAGCGGGCGACAGGGGGGCACCGGGGAGCTGTTTTTT. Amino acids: CASSGRQGGTGELFF.